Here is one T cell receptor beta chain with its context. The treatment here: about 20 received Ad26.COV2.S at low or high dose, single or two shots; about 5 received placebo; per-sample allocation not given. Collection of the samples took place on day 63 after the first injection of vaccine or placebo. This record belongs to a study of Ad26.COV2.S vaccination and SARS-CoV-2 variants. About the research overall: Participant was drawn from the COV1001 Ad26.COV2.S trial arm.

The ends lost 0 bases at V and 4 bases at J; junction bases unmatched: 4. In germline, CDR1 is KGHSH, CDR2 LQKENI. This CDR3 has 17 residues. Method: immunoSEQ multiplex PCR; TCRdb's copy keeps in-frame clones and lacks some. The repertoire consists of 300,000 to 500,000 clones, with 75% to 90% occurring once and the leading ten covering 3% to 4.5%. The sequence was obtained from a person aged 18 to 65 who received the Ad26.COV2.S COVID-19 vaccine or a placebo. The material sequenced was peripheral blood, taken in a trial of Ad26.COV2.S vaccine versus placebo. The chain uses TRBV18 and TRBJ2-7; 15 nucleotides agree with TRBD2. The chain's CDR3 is CASSPPGLAGGSYEQYF. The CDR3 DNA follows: TGTGCCAGCTCACCACCGGGACTAGCGGGGGGTTCGTACGAGCAGTACTTC.